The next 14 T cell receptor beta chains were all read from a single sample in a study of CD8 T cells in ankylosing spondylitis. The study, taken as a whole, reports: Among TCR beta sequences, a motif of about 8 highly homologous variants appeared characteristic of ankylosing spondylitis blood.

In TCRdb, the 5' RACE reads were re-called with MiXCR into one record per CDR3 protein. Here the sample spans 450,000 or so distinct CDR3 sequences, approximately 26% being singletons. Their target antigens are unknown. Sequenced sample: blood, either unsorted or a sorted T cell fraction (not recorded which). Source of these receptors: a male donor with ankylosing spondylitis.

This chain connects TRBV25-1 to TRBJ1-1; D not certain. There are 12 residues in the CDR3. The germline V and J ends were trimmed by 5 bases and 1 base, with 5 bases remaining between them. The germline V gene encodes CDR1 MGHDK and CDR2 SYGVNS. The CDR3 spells CASSIRNTEAFF. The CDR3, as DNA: TGTGCCAGCAGTATCCGGAACACTGAAGCTTTCTTT.

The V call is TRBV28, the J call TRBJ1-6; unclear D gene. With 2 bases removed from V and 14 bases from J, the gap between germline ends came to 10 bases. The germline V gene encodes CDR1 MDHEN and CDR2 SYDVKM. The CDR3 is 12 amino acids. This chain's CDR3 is CASSLLEKALHF. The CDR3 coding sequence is TGTGCCAGCAGTTTACTGGAGAAAGCCCTCCACTTT.

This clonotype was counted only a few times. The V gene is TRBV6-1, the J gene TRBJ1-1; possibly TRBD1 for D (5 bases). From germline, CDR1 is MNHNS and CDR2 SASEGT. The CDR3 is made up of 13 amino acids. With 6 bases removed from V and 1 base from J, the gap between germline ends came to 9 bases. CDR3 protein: CASSRRGNTEAFF. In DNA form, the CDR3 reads TGTGCCAGCAGCCGGAGGGGGAACACTGAAGCTTTCTTT.

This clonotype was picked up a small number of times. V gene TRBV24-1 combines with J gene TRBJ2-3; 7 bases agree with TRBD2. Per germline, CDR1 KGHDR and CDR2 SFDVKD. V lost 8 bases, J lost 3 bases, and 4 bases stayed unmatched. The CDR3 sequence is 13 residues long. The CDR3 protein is CATNGGGTDTQYF. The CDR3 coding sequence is TGTGCCACCAACGGGGGAGGGACAGATACGCAGTATTTT.

The CDR3: CASLDRGRSETQYF. DNA of the CDR3: TGTGCCAGCTTGGACAGGGGGCGCAGTGAGACCCAGTACTTC. This chain connects TRBV19 to TRBJ2-5, with 11 bases aligning to TRBD1. V lost 9 bases, J lost 5 bases, and 8 bases stayed unmatched. The CDR3 has 14 residues. CDR1 LNHDA and CDR2 SQIVND come from the germline V gene (reference sequence).

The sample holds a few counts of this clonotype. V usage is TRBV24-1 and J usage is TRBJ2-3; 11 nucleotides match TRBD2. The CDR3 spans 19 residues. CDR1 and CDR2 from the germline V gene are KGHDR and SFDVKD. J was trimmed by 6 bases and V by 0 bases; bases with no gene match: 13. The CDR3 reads CATSDLGTEGLAEMDTQYF. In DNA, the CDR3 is TGTGCCACCAGTGATTTGGGGACGGAGGGACTAGCGGAAATGGATACGCAGTATTTT.

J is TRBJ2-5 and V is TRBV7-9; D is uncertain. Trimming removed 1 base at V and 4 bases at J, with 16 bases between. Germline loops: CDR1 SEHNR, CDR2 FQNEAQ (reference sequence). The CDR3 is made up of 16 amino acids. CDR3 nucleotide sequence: TGTGCCAGCAGCTTAGTAGCCCGCTGGGATGGAGAGACCCAGTACTTC. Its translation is CASSLVARWDGETQYF.

The CDR3 DNA sequence: TGTGCCAGCAGCCTAGCGGGAGGGCCGACCGGGGAGCTGTTTTTT. Residues: CASSLAGGPTGELFF. This rearrangement joins TRBV3-1 to TRBJ2-2; 11 bases fit TRBD2. CDR3 length: 15 residues. Germline CDR1 is LGHDT and CDR2 is YNNKEL (reference sequence). Unmatched junction bases numbered 3, after V lost 4 bases and J lost 5 bases. Complete variable domain (other parts from reference TRBV3-1 and TRBJ2-2): DTAVSQTPKYLVTQMGNDKSIKCEQNLGHDTMYWYKQDSKKFLKIMFSYNNKELIINETVPNRFSPKSPDKAHLNLHINSLELGDSAVYFCASSLAGGPTGELFFGEGSRLTVL.

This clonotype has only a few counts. This CDR3 is CASSLLASGTTGELFF. In DNA, the CDR3 is TGCGCCAGCAGCTTGTTGGCTAGCGGGACAACCGGGGAGCTGTTTTTT. J is TRBJ2-2 and V is TRBV5-1; 9 positions match TRBD2. With V trimmed by 1 base and J by 5 bases, 6 bases remained unmatched. Germline-derived CDR1 and CDR2 are SGHRS and YFSETQ. The CDR3 is made up of 16 amino acids.

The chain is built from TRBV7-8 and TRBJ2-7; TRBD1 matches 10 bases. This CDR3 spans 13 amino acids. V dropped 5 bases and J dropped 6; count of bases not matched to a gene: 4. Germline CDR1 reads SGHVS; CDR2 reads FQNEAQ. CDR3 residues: CASSQDRGREQYV. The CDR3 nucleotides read TGTGCCAGCAGCCAAGACAGGGGGCGCGAGCAGTACGTC.

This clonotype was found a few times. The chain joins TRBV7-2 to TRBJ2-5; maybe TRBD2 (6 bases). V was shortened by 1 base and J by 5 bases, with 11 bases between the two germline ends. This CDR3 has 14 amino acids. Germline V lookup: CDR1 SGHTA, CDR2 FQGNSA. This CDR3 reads CASSLEVGRETQYF. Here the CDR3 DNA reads TGTGCCAGCAGCTTAGAGGTGGGGAGGGAGACCCAGTACTTC.

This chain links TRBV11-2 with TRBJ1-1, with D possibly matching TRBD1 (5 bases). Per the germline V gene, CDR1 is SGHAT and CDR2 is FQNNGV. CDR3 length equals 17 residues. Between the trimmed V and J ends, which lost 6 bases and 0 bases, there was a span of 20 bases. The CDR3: CASSPTFGGFMNTEAFF. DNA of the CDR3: TGTGCCAGCAGTCCCACGTTCGGGGGGTTCATGAACACTGAAGCTTTCTTT.

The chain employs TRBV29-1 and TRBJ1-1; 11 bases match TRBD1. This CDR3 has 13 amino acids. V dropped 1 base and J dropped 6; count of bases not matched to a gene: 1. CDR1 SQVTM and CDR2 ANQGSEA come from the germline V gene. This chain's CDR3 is CSVEGTGGSEAFF. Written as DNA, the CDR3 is TGCAGCGTTGAAGGGACAGGGGGCTCTGAAGCTTTCTTT. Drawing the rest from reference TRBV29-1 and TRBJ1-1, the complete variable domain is SAVISQKPSRDICQRGTSLTIQCQVDSQVTMMFWYRQQPGQSLTLIATANQGSEATYESGFVIDKFPISRPNLTFSTLTVSNMSPEDSSIYLCSVEGTGGSEAFFGQGTRLTVV.

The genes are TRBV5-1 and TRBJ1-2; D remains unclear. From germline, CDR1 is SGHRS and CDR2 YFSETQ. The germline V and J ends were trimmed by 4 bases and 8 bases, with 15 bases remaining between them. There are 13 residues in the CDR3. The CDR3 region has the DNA TGCGCCAGCAGCCGGACCGGTGCCCAAGGCTACACCTTC. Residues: CASSRTGAQGYTF.